This T cell receptor (beta chain) was recorded in a study of tumour-infiltrating T cells in Burkitt lymphoma. The wider study: All epidemiological Burkitt lymphoma subtypes were represented in the cohort. Productive clonality predicted overall and progression-free survival. Study outcomes and limitations: Several public clonotypes were shared across many Burkitt lymphoma patients.

This table comes from immunoSEQ multiplex PCR, and its TCRdb copy is limited to in-frame clones, with some not included. The sample carries about 6,600 clones, about 84% recorded once. The ends were cut back, 3 bases at V and 6 bases at J, with 18 bases in the middle. This CDR3 is 16 amino acids long. The V gene's germline CDR1 is MGHRA and CDR2 YSYEKL. A note on this clone: The antigen remains unidentified.

Material for sequencing was tumor tissue. V and J are TRBV4-1 and TRBJ1-3; tentatively, D is TRBD1 (6 bases). This clonotype was sampled from a human donor with Burkitt lymphoma. CDR3 region: CASSQRGEQAENTIYF. In DNA, the CDR3 is TGCGCCAGCAGCCAGAGGGGGGAACAAGCAGAAAACACCATATATTTT.